The sample holds a few counts of the clone carrying this TCR beta chain. Trimming took off 5 bases at V and 4 bases at J, with 17 bases between the two ends. The CDR3 totals 14 residues. Germline CDR1 reads DFQATT; CDR2 reads SNEGSKA (reference sequence). The sample comes from a study of immune reconstitution after stem cell transplant in scleroderma. TCRdb ran MiXCR on the RT-PCR reads and lists one entry per CDR3 protein. The sample includes approximately 5,000 distinct CDR3 sequences, approximately 8.5% of them seen just once. Sampling was done before or after autologous hematopoietic stem cell transplantation (not recorded which). The V call is TRBV20-1, the J call TRBJ1-1, with D tentatively TRBD1 (5 bases). The sequence derives from a male donor with systemic sclerosis. The CDR3 loop reads CSACRAGQGTEAFF. Here the CDR3 DNA reads TGCAGTGCTTGTCGGGCGGGGCAAGGCACTGAAGCTTTCTTT.